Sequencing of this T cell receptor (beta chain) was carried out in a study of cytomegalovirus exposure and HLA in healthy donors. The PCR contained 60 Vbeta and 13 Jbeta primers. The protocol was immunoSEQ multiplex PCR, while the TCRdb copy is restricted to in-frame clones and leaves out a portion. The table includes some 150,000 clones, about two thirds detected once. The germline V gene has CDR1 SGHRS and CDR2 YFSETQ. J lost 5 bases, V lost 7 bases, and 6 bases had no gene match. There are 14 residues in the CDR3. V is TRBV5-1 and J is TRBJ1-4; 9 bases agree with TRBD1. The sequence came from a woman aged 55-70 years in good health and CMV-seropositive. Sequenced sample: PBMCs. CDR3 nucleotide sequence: TGCGCCAGCGGCCAAGGGACAGGGAATGAAAAACTGTTTTTT. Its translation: CASGQGTGNEKLFF.